This T cell receptor beta chain was captured by sequencing in a study of beta chain features in type 1 diabetes. Study-level points and caveats: Shorter templates might be favored by PCR, equally in patients and controls. For type 1 diabetes patients, VDJ junctions showed fewer insertions and more deletions. In all four CD4+ subsets, TCRB CDR3 length was significantly, moderately reduced in type 1 diabetes.

Isolated RNA was reverse transcribed in full, so expressed TCRB transcripts were sequenced. Generated by immunoSEQ multiplex PCR, the TCRdb table keeps only in-frame clones and is missing some. The sample carries a few hundred thousand clones, roughly 17% recorded once. This clone came up a few times. Its cognate antigen is unknown. V lost 2 bases, J lost 4 bases, and 9 bases lay in between. The CDR3 is made up of 13 amino acids. Germline values: CDR1 SQVTM, CDR2 ANQGSEA. The source of this sequence is a man aged 25-45 years with type 1 diabetes. The chain is built from TRBV29-1 and TRBJ1-5; TRBD1 is a possible D gene (6 bases). Sequencing was done on a sample of naive CD4+ T cells from blood. CDR3 nucleotides: TGCAGCGTTGAACAGGGGAGGAATCAGCCCCAGCATTTT. Protein product: CSVEQGRNQPQHF.